Listed here are 6 T cell receptor beta chains from one sample, sequenced in a study of regulatory T cells in long-lasting Graves disease. The time point here: newly diagnosed GD, antithyroid drugs for less than 3 months. Isolated PBMC RNA provided the starting material for the TCR library. Assembly of TCR beta libraries relied on iRepertoire HTBI primers together with Arm-PCR of CDR3 regions. TCRdb re-analysed the multiplex PCR reads in MiXCR, keeping a single row per CDR3 protein. The repertoire consists of 350,000 to 450,000 distinct CDR3 sequences, with 14% to 15% occurring once and the leading ten covering 16%. These data also formed part of another study, on T cells in Graves' hyperthyroidism and ophthalmopathy.

The material sequenced was peripheral blood mononuclear cells (PBMCs), taken at new diagnosis, from a patient treated with antithyroid drugs. These receptors were obtained from a woman under 40 with Graves disease.

This chain joins TRBV5-1 and TRBJ2-5; 7 positions match TRBD2. The junction had 9 bases not matched to a gene; V was cut back by 5 bases and J by 5 bases. Germline CDR1 SGHRS, CDR2 YFSETQ. This CDR3 has 14 residues. The CDR3 is CASSPGLLGETQYF. CDR3 sequence (DNA): TGCGCCAGCAGTCCGGGACTACTAGGCGAGACCCAGTACTTC.

This clonotype has only a few counts. The chain has TRBV19 and TRBJ1-4, with D unclear. Trimming stripped 3 bases from V and 11 bases from J, with 13 bases between. The CDR3 covers 13 residues. Germline V gives CDR1 LNHDA, CDR2 SQIVND (reference sequence). The CDR3 is CASSMYSATKLFF. The DNA of the CDR3 is TGTGCCAGTAGTATGTACAGCGCCACTAAACTGTTTTTT.

This clonotype was counted ten times or more. The chain is built from TRBV6-1 and TRBJ2-3; the match to TRBD2 covers 7 bases. J gave up 6 bases and V 6 bases, and 6 bases lay outside the gene matches. The V gene's germline CDR1 is MNHNS and CDR2 SASEGT. CDR3 size: 13 residues. The CDR3 nucleotides are TGTGCCAGCAGCCAAGCGGGATACGATACGCAGTATTTT. Residues: CASSQAGYDTQYF.

This clonotype has a count of ten or more. The rearrangement joins TRBV2 to TRBJ1-2, with no clear D. There are 12 residues in the CDR3. Germline V gene sequence: CDR1 SNHLY, CDR2 FYNNEI. Trimming shortened V by 10 bases and J by 1 base, and 10 bases separated the two germline ends. This CDR3 is CATTGDNYGYTF. The CDR3 DNA reads as TGTGCCACAACGGGAGATAACTATGGCTACACCTTC.

This clonotype was observed many times. This sequence joins TRBV20-1 and TRBJ2-1; 13 bases align to TRBD2. J lost 10 bases, V lost 2 bases, and 2 bases had no gene match. Germline V gene lookup returns CDR1 DFQATT and CDR2 SNEGSKA (reference sequence). The CDR3 has 13 residues. The CDR3 DNA is TGCAGTGCTAGAACTAGCGGGAGGGCAGAGCAGTTCTTC. This gives the protein CSARTSGRAEQFF.

The J gene is TRBJ2-1, the V gene TRBV10-1; D perhaps matches TRBD1 (5 bases). There are 15 residues in the CDR3. Per the germline V gene, CDR1 is WNHNN and CDR2 is SYGVQD (reference sequence). The V end was cut by 3 bases, the J end by 1 base, with 10 bases between. The CDR3 sequence is CASSDSGQSYNEQFF. The DNA of the CDR3 is TGCGCCAGCAGTGACTCCGGACAATCCTACAATGAGCAGTTCTTC.